A selection of T cell receptor beta chains follows, all from one sample in a study of T cell changes during pregnancy in multiple sclerosis. Generated by immunoSEQ multiplex PCR, the TCRdb table keeps only in-frame clones and is missing some. The data show some 64,000 clones, with under 95% seen just once and about 3.1% held by the top ten. Sequences were derived from peripheral blood, sampled in the first trimester of pregnancy. All receptors come from a female donor in good health, enrolled as a control in a pregnancy study. Both conserved end residues are part of each CDR3. The D gene is left open where the match is weak. Where a row states a size, it is once, few, many or the class of an expanded clone; other rows omit it.

cdr3_aa | cdr3_nt | clone_size | j_call | v_call | d_call
CASSYSKPGTGNTIYF | TGTGCCAGCAGTTACTCGAAGCCGGGGACAGGAAACACCATATATTTT | . | TRBJ1-3 | TRBV6-6 | .
CASSISWTSGGFGELFF | TGTGCCAGCAGCATTTCTTGGACTAGCGGGGGATTCGGGGAGCTGTTTTTT | . | TRBJ2-2 | TRBV13 | TRBD2
CSGLDSEIYEQYF | TGCAGCGGTCTGGACAGTGAGATTTACGAGCAGTACTTC | . | TRBJ2-7 | TRBV29-1 | .
CASSLSWGLSDEQFF | TGTGCCAGCAGTTTATCTTGGGGGCTATCAGATGAGCAGTTCTTC | . | TRBJ2-1 | TRBV27 | .
CASSLRPGTGGSTGELFF | TGTGCCAGCAGCTTACGCCCCGGGACAGGGGGGTCCACCGGGGAGCTGTTTTTT | . | TRBJ2-2 | TRBV7-3 | TRBD1
CASSLVEGGGYTF | TGTGCCAGCAGCCTGGTCGAGGGAGGCGGCTACACCTTC | . | TRBJ1-2 | TRBV5-4 | .
CASRWGGRDTEAFF | TGTGCCAGCAGATGGGGGGGACGGGACACTGAAGCTTTCTTT | . | TRBJ1-1 | TRBV5-4 | .
CAWSPDDRTLRAYTEAFF | TGTGCCTGGAGTCCTGACGACAGAACGCTCCGGGCTTACACTGAAGCTTTCTTT | . | TRBJ1-1 | TRBV30 | .
CASSWGDRENEQYF | TGCGCCAGCAGCTGGGGGGACAGGGAGAACGAGCAGTACTTC | . | TRBJ2-7 | TRBV5-1 | TRBD1
CASSHTGTVIDYGYTF | TGCGCCAGCAGCCACACCGGGACAGTAATCGACTATGGCTACACCTTC | . | TRBJ1-2 | TRBV4-3 | TRBD1
CASSIRLAGVGQETQYF | TGTGCCAGTAGTATACGTCTAGCGGGAGTTGGGCAAGAGACCCAGTACTTC | . | TRBJ2-5 | TRBV19 | TRBD2
CASSRNTGVVETQYF | TGTGCCAGCAGCCGGAATACAGGGGTCGTGGAGACCCAGTACTTC | . | TRBJ2-5 | TRBV11-2 | TRBD1
CASSALAGGVDEQFF | TGTGCCAGCAGTGCACTAGCGGGAGGAGTCGATGAGCAGTTCTTC | . | TRBJ2-1 | TRBV2 | TRBD2
CASSFLDRGAGNTIYF | TGTGCCAGCAGCTTTCTAGACAGGGGAGCTGGAAACACCATATATTTT | . | TRBJ1-3 | TRBV7-2 | TRBD1
CASSLRSEETQYF | TGTGCCAGCAGTTTGAGGTCAGAAGAGACCCAGTACTTC | . | TRBJ2-5 | TRBV27 | .
CASAGAPSYNEQFF | TGTGCCAGTGCGGGGGCGCCCTCCTACAATGAGCAGTTCTTC | . | TRBJ2-1 | TRBV19 | .
CAWSGSRTGRMNTEAFF | TGTGCCTGGAGTGGCTCCCGGACAGGCCGTATGAACACTGAAGCTTTCTTT | once | TRBJ1-1 | TRBV30 | TRBD1
CASSLVRADSEAFF | TGTGCCAGCAGCTTAGTCAGGGCAGACTCTGAAGCTTTCTTT | . | TRBJ1-1 | TRBV7-2 | .
CASSHRPLRSQETQYF | TGTGCCAGCAGCCACCGCCCTTTGCGGTCTCAAGAGACCCAGTACTTC | . | TRBJ2-5 | TRBV14 | .
CAISEFTDGYGYTF | TGTGCCATCAGTGAGTTCACAGACGGCTATGGCTACACCTTC | . | TRBJ1-2 | TRBV10-3 | .
CASSLVGGGGNTIYF | TGTGCCAGCAGCTTAGTCGGGGGTGGTGGAAACACCATATATTTT | . | TRBJ1-3 | TRBV7-2 | .
CASSYSRGIETQYF | TGTGCCAGCAGTTACTCGAGAGGGATCGAGACCCAGTACTTC | . | TRBJ2-5 | TRBV6-6 | .
CASSPPRGLAKNIQYF | TGTGCCAGCAGCCCCCCTCGAGGGCTAGCCAAAAACATTCAGTACTTC | . | TRBJ2-4 | TRBV5-6 | .
CASSELAGNYNEQFF | TGTGCCAGCAGTGAACTAGCGGGCAACTACAATGAGCAGTTCTTC | . | TRBJ2-1 | TRBV6-4 | TRBD2
CASSSGQVRNEQFF | TGTGCCAGCAGCTCAGGACAGGTTCGGAATGAGCAGTTCTTC | . | TRBJ2-1 | TRBV5-4 | TRBD1
CASSSRTASYEQYF | TGTGCCAGCAGCTCCCGGACAGCCAGCTACGAGCAGTACTTC | . | TRBJ2-7 | TRBV7-6 | .
CASRLAGGQETQYF | TGCGCCAGCAGACTAGCGGGAGGACAAGAGACCCAGTACTTC | . | TRBJ2-5 | TRBV5-1 | TRBD2
CASSLLGGGTYEQYF | TGTGCCAGCAGTCTACTTGGGGGGGGTACCTACGAGCAGTACTTC | . | TRBJ2-7 | TRBV14 | TRBD2
CASSFDRVRDEQYF | TGTGCCAGCAGCTTCGACAGGGTTAGGGACGAGCAGTACTTC | . | TRBJ2-7 | TRBV7-9 | TRBD1
CASSFSGGRYNEQFF | TGCGCCAGCAGCTTTAGCGGGGGCCGGTACAATGAGCAGTTCTTC | . | TRBJ2-1 | TRBV5-1 | TRBD2
CASSERDTFLGTEAFF | TGTGCCAGCAGTGAAAGGGACACCTTTTTGGGCACTGAAGCTTTCTTT | . | TRBJ1-1 | TRBV6-1 | .
CASSGDSNSGNTIYF | TGTGCCAGCAGCGGGGACAGCAACTCTGGAAACACCATATATTTT | . | TRBJ1-3 | TRBV7-6 | TRBD1
CASSLASGGSQPQHF | TGCGCCAGCAGCTTGGCCTCGGGGGGTTCCCAGCCCCAGCATTTT | . | TRBJ1-5 | TRBV5-1 | .
CASSPEQGGDFGKLFF | TGTGCCAGCAGCCCCGAACAGGGGGGAGATTTTGGAAAACTGTTTTTT | once | TRBJ1-4 | TRBV28 | TRBD1
CASSQDGQVGQEAFF | TGCGCCAGCAGCCAAGATGGGCAGGTGGGACAAGAAGCTTTCTTT | . | TRBJ1-1 | TRBV4-3 | .
CASRVPGSESYNEQFF | TGTGCCAGCAGGGTACCCGGGTCGGAATCCTACAATGAGCAGTTCTTC | . | TRBJ2-1 | TRBV2 | .
CASSHVIRQGASGNTIYF | TGCGCCAGCAGCCACGTTATTCGACAGGGGGCTTCTGGAAACACCATATATTTT | . | TRBJ1-3 | TRBV4-1 | TRBD1
CASTTGGLGTEAFF | TGTGCCAGTACTACTGGGGGCCTAGGCACTGAAGCTTTCTTT | . | TRBJ1-1 | TRBV19 | .
CASSLGPDRGTKNIQYF | TGTGCCAGCAGCTTAGGCCCAGACAGGGGAACCAAAAACATTCAGTACTTC | . | TRBJ2-4 | TRBV7-2 | TRBD1
CASSHPTGLTDTQYF | TGCGCCAGCAGCCATCCAACAGGCCTCACAGATACGCAGTATTTT | . | TRBJ2-3 | TRBV4-1 | .
CASSPNKGPTLEQYF | TGTGCCAGCAGCCCCAACAAGGGGCCGACCTTGGAGCAGTACTTC | once | TRBJ2-7 | TRBV9 | .
CASSSRTGVNEQYF | TGTGCCAGCAGCTCTCGGACAGGGGTCAACGAGCAGTACTTC | . | TRBJ2-7 | TRBV13 | TRBD1
CASSAQGEKLFF | TGTGCCAGCAGCGCTCAGGGTGAAAAACTGTTTTTT | . | TRBJ1-4 | TRBV9 | .
CSALGLAGQKWNEQFF | TGCAGCGCCCTGGGACTAGCGGGCCAAAAGTGGAATGAGCAGTTCTTC | . | TRBJ2-1 | TRBV29-1 | TRBD2
CASSSRTSGNYNEQFF | TGCGCCAGCAGCTCCCGGACTAGCGGGAATTACAATGAGCAGTTCTTC | . | TRBJ2-1 | TRBV5-1 | TRBD2
CASSPSGQGSGETQYF | TGTGCCAGCAGCCCTTCCGGACAGGGCTCTGGAGAGACCCAGTACTTC | . | TRBJ2-5 | TRBV4-2 | TRBD1
CASSPTRGNTIYF | TGTGCCAGCTCACCCACTCGCGGAAACACCATATATTTT | . | TRBJ1-3 | TRBV18 | .
CASSPGTGFHRGYTF | TGTGCCAGCAGCCCGGGGACAGGGTTTCATCGGGGCTACACCTTC | . | TRBJ1-2 | TRBV27 | TRBD1
CASSDVGAQNNSPLHF | TGTGCCAGCTCAGATGTTGGGGCACAGAATAATTCACCCCTCCACTTT | . | TRBJ1-6 | TRBV18 | .
CASSVEGTEMNTEAFF | TGTGCCAGCAGCGTAGAGGGGACAGAGATGAACACTGAAGCTTTCTTT | . | TRBJ1-1 | TRBV9 | TRBD1
CASRSRDRAIWGQYF | TGTGCCAGCAGATCGCGGGACAGAGCCATCTGGGGCCAGTACTTC | . | TRBJ2-5 | TRBV28 | .
CASSLGDRDNSPLHF | TGTGCCAGCAGTTTGGGGGACAGGGATAATTCACCCCTCCACTTT | . | TRBJ1-6 | TRBV27 | TRBD1
CASSPSGPRGTEAFF | TGTGCCAGCAGCCCGTCCGGGCCACGAGGGACTGAAGCTTTCTTT | . | TRBJ1-1 | TRBV25-1 | .
CASRRDRDNTEAFF | TGTGCCAGCAGAAGAGACAGGGATAACACTGAAGCTTTCTTT | . | TRBJ1-1 | TRBV27 | TRBD1